This T cell receptor (beta chain) was identified in a study of OX40 agonist ivuxolimab in advanced cancers. V lost 2 bases and J lost 3, with 5 bases in between. The CDR3 has 13 residues. Germline V gene sequence: CDR1 MNHEY, CDR2 SMNVEV (reference sequence). This table comes from immunoSEQ multiplex PCR, and its TCRdb copy is limited to in-frame clones, with some not included. This table has over 65,000 clones, roughly 88% appearing once. The receptor comes from an adult with an advanced solid tumor such as melanoma, head and neck, liver or kidney cancer. The chain uses TRBV27 and TRBJ2-1; D might be TRBD2 (5 bases). This material consisted of CD4+ or CD8+ T cells sorted from blood, taken in a trial of the OX40 agonist ivuxolimab. This chain's CDR3 is CASSLEGYNEQFF. Here the CDR3 DNA reads TGTGCCAGCAGTTTAGAGGGCTACAATGAGCAGTTCTTC.